Listed here are 3 T cell receptor beta chains from one sample, sequenced in a study of CD8+CD57+ T cells in acquired aplastic anemia. An expansion of CD8+CD57+ cells by flow cytometry had been shown in patients chosen for sequencing. Researchers used genomic DNA as the template to profile TCR beta VDJ and CDR3. TCRdb called the reads again in MiXCR, with one record for every CDR3 protein. The sample yields roughly 250,000 distinct CDR3 sequences, 82% seen once. Sequenced material: sorted CD4+, CD8+, or CD8+CD57+ T cells (not recorded which) from PBMCs. All receptors derive from a human donor with aplastic anemia.

V usage is TRBV6-1 and J usage is TRBJ1-1; a possible D gene is TRBD1 (6 bases). V was clipped by 2 bases and J by 8 bases, with 12 bases between them. CDR1 MNHNS and CDR2 SASEGT come from the germline V gene. There are 13 residues in the CDR3. The CDR3 DNA sequence: TGTGCCAGCAGTGAAAAGGACAGCTCAGAAGCTTTCTTT. Translation: CASSEKDSSEAFF.

This clonotype was counted a single time. This rearrangement joins TRBV5-1 to TRBJ2-1; D may be TRBD1 (6 bases). The V gene's germline CDR1 is SGHRS and CDR2 YFSETQ. V gave up 0 bases and J gave up 8 bases, with 18 bases separating them. The length of the CDR3 is 16 residues. CDR3 DNA: TGCGCCAGCAGCTTGGCCGGCAGGGACACTCAGGATGAGCAGTTCTTC. The encoded protein is CASSLAGRDTQDEQFF.

The chain uses TRBV5-4 and TRBJ1-5; no clear D gene. The germline gives CDR1 SGHNT, CDR2 YYREEE (reference sequence). This CDR3 region has 16 residues. The V gene lost 2 bases and the J gene lost 1 base, with 13 bases spanning the gap. The CDR3 sequence: CASSFTSAMSNQPQHF. CDR3 DNA: TGTGCCAGCAGCTTTACTAGCGCAATGAGCAATCAGCCCCAGCATTTT.